This TCR beta chain is from a study of T cell repertoires in cytomegalovirus infection. Study-level background: A matching HLA type, together with CMV infection, was signaled by public TCR beta signatures.

A note on this clonotype: Its antigen is unknown.

V shed 4 bases and J 8 bases; nucleotides not matched to a gene: 26. The germline V gene has CDR1 SEHNR and CDR2 FQNEAQ (reference sequence). The CDR3 spans 21 residues. MiXCR was run by TCRdb on the reads, yielding one entry per CDR3 protein. Found here are about 920,000 distinct CDR3 sequences, roughly 31% of them singletons; the top ten hold about an eighth. Study-wide findings and caveats: It was HLA-C-restricted CMV-specific TCR beta clonotypes that dominated the response ex vivo.

The rearrangement uses TRBV7-9 and TRBJ1-6; TRBD1 matches 7 bases. The sequencing here drew on cultured CD8+ T cells from PBMCs, taken from culture after CMV antigen stimulation. This receptor was identified in a human donor in good health (CMV status not recorded). Some clones in this sample may be carry-over from other donors' samples. The CDR3 DNA is TGTGCCAGCAGCTCCCTACGCGAAATTTTGTCTGAGGGGGCCCATTATTCACCCCTCCACTTT. Translation gives CASSSLREILSEGAHYSPLHF.